This T cell receptor (beta chain) was retrieved from a study of T cell responses to AZD1222 COVID-19 vaccine. Libraries were prepared by immunoSEQ multiplex PCR; TCRdb keeps only in-frame clonotypes and omits some of them. Seen here are around 70,000 clones, about nine tenths observed once, and the top ten hold roughly 2.7%. Whole-study findings and limits: The CD4 TCRs associated with vaccination extended across spike and predominated at 160-218 and 743-854. There were mostly white British donors and more females than males, and clonal diversity was possibly underestimated.

The CDR3 is 16 residues long. V was trimmed by 4 bases and J by 2 bases, leaving 16 bases between them. In germline, CDR1 is MDHEN, CDR2 SYDVKM. In the case of this clone: Its antigen is undetermined.

This rearrangement joins TRBV28 to TRBJ2-3; a possible D gene is TRBD1 (5 bases). The clonotype comes from an adult in good health. The sequencing used peripheral blood, collected on day 0 of AZD1222 vaccination. The CDR3 sequence is CASSSGWAGITDTQYF. The CDR3 bases are TGTGCCAGCAGTTCCGGTTGGGCAGGGATCACAGATACGCAGTATTTT. Together with reference TRBV28 and TRBJ2-3, the CDR3 gives the full variable domain: DVKVTQSSRYLVKRTGEKVFLECVQDMDHENMFWYRQDPGLGLRLIYFSYDVKMKEKGDIPEGYSVSREKKERFSLILESASTNQTSMYLCASSSGWAGITDTQYFGPGTRLTVL.